The sequence of this T cell receptor (beta chain) was determined in a study of T cells in Graves' hyperthyroidism and ophthalmopathy. Points from the study as a whole: Most thyroid clonotypes with frequency above 0.001 were detected in blood.

Aged 18 to 65, the patients had hyperthyroidism that was newly diagnosed and had lasted under 2 months. The authors took PBMCs from 8.5 to 10 ml fresh peripheral blood. The source material, RNA transcripts, was used to amplify TCR beta CDR3 regions. First-round RT-PCR of the TCR CDR3 relied on the HTBI primer set. One entry per CDR3 protein, called by TCRdb with MiXCR from the multiplex PCR reads. The data show around 440,000 distinct CDR3 sequences, less than 20% seen once. This clonotype was seen at least ten times. What it binds is not known. V shed 2 bases and J 1 base; nucleotides not matched to a gene: 2. Germline V gene data show CDR1 as DFQATT and CDR2 as SNEGSKA (reference sequence). The CDR3 spans 14 residues.

The chain carries TRBV20-1 and TRBJ2-5; 9 bases line up with TRBD2. Sample: blood. This receptor was identified in a woman aged 18-29 years with Graves' hyperthyroidism. This CDR3 reads CSARSGLAQETQYF. As DNA, the CDR3 is TGCAGTGCTAGATCGGGACTAGCCCAAGAGACCCAGTACTTC.